The entry that follows covers one TCR beta chain sequence. This entry comes from a study of blood T cell repertoires in COVID-19. At the level of the study: The origin of the acute and convalescent COVID-19 samples was the United States, Italy and Spain. T cells, B-cell-depleted T cells, or PBMCs provided the cDNA or gDNA that served as material.

How the authors handled the data: Amplifying reference gene primers gave estimates of nucleated cell counts. Here immunoSEQ multiplex PCR was the method, and the copy in TCRdb shows in-frame clones only, minus some. The V and J calls and clone size were taken over from that table, and D and trimming were inferred from the DNA. The sample holds 180,000 or so clones; approximately 88% are singletons and the top ten take 3.5% to 4.5%. Sequencing input: peripheral blood. The sequence was collected from a woman younger than 45 with acute or convalescent COVID-19.

This chain's CDR3 is CASSYGLAGNEQFF. The CDR3 region has the DNA TGTGCCAGCAGTTACGGCCTAGCCGGTAATGAGCAGTTCTTC. The chain is built from TRBV6-6 and TRBJ2-1; D may be TRBD2 (5 bases). CDR3 length: 14 residues. Per germline, CDR1 MNHNY and CDR2 SVGAGI (reference sequence). Trimming took off 2 bases at V and 7 bases at J, with 12 bases between the two ends.